The rows below give T cell receptor beta chains drawn from one sample of a study of blood T cells in healthy people across ages. In TCRdb, the 5' RACE reads were re-called with MiXCR into one record per CDR3 protein. This table has 270,000 or so distinct CDR3 sequences, 25% to 30% appearing once. The sequenced material came from blood. These receptors all come from a woman in her seventies in good health. The CDR3 runs from the conserved cysteine through the conserved F or W. Each record gives: CDR3 protein, CDR3 DNA, clone size, V gene, J gene, D gene. A D gene is named only where the DNA matches it firmly. Only some rows state a clone size, as once, few, many or a class for expanded clones.

CDR3aa: CASSLRHRDTEAFF
CDR3nt: TGTGCCAGCAGCCTACGACATCGGGACACTGAAGCTTTCTTT
abundance: NA
v_gene: TRBV7-2
j_gene: TRBJ1-1
d_gene: NA

CDR3aa: CSAGSTGRTQPQHF
CDR3nt: TGCAGTGCTGGTTCTACAGGACGAACTCAGCCCCAGCATTTT
abundance: few
v_gene: TRBV20-1
j_gene: TRBJ1-5
d_gene: NA

CDR3aa: CASSQDGRGDTQYF
CDR3nt: TGCGCCAGCAGCCAAGATGGTCGAGGGGATACGCAGTATTTT
abundance: NA
v_gene: TRBV4-1
j_gene: TRBJ2-3
d_gene: NA

CDR3aa: CASSRQGPYEQYF
CDR3nt: TGTGCCAGCAGCCGACAGGGACCCTACGAGCAGTACTTC
abundance: few
v_gene: TRBV2
j_gene: TRBJ2-7
d_gene: TRBD1

CDR3aa: CASSQQSGEFGEKLFF
CDR3nt: TGTGCCAGCTCACAACAGTCAGGGGAGTTCGGTGAAAAACTGTTTTTT
abundance: NA
v_gene: TRBV18
j_gene: TRBJ1-4
d_gene: NA

CDR3aa: CASSLSGGYNEQFF
CDR3nt: TGCGCCAGCAGCTTGAGCGGGGGGTACAATGAGCAGTTCTTC
abundance: NA
v_gene: TRBV5-1
j_gene: TRBJ2-1
d_gene: TRBD2

CDR3aa: CSARDFKWAGRTNEKLFF
CDR3nt: TGCAGTGCTAGAGATTTCAAGTGGGCAGGCCGCACTAATGAAAAACTGTTTTTT
abundance: few
v_gene: TRBV20-1
j_gene: TRBJ1-4
d_gene: NA

CDR3aa: CATSRDESPLHF
CDR3nt: TGTGCCACCAGCAGAGATGAGTCACCCCTCCACTTT
abundance: few
v_gene: TRBV15
j_gene: TRBJ1-6
d_gene: NA

CDR3aa: CSGSQSSYNEQFF
CDR3nt: TGCAGCGGCTCCCAGAGCTCCTACAATGAGCAGTTCTTC
abundance: NA
v_gene: TRBV29-1
j_gene: TRBJ2-1
d_gene: NA

CDR3aa: CASSLPLRGGETQYF
CDR3nt: TGTGCCAGCAGTTTACCTCTCCGGGGCGGTGAGACCCAGTACTTC
abundance: few
v_gene: TRBV28
j_gene: TRBJ2-5
d_gene: NA

CDR3aa: CASSPLWGRETQYF
CDR3nt: TGTGCCAGCAGTCCTCTATGGGGCAGGGAGACCCAGTACTTC
abundance: NA
v_gene: TRBV28
j_gene: TRBJ2-5
d_gene: NA

CDR3aa: CASSVAPGQFYEQYF
CDR3nt: TGCGCCAGCAGCGTTGCGCCGGGACAGTTCTACGAGCAGTACTTC
abundance: few
v_gene: TRBV4-1
j_gene: TRBJ2-7
d_gene: TRBD1

CDR3aa: CASTKRRTSDRWGETQYF
CDR3nt: TGTGCCAGCACCAAAAGGCGGACTAGCGATAGGTGGGGAGAGACCCAGTACTTC
abundance: NA
v_gene: TRBV6-2/TRBV6-3
j_gene: TRBJ2-5
d_gene: TRBD2

CDR3aa: CASSSPGGAGANVLTF
CDR3nt: TGTGCCAGCAGCAGCCCTGGCGGGGCTGGGGCCAACGTCCTGACTTTC
abundance: NA
v_gene: TRBV7-8
j_gene: TRBJ2-6
d_gene: NA

CDR3aa: CSARDGKQSQETQYF
CDR3nt: TGCAGTGCTAGAGATGGGAAGCAGAGCCAAGAGACCCAGTACTTC
abundance: few
v_gene: TRBV20-1
j_gene: TRBJ2-5
d_gene: NA

CDR3aa: CASSQLLGGRAVETQYF
CDR3nt: TGTGCCAGCAGCCAATTACTTGGCGGGAGGGCCGTAGAGACCCAGTACTTC
abundance: many
v_gene: TRBV14
j_gene: TRBJ2-5
d_gene: TRBD2

CDR3aa: CASNRGLNTEAFF
CDR3nt: TGTGCCAGCAACCGCGGACTGAACACTGAAGCTTTCTTT
abundance: few
v_gene: TRBV12-3/TRBV12-4
j_gene: TRBJ1-1
d_gene: NA

CDR3aa: CSLHRDSYTDTQYF
CDR3nt: TGCAGCCTTCACCGGGACTCCTACACAGATACGCAGTATTTT
abundance: NA
v_gene: TRBV20-1
j_gene: TRBJ2-3
d_gene: NA